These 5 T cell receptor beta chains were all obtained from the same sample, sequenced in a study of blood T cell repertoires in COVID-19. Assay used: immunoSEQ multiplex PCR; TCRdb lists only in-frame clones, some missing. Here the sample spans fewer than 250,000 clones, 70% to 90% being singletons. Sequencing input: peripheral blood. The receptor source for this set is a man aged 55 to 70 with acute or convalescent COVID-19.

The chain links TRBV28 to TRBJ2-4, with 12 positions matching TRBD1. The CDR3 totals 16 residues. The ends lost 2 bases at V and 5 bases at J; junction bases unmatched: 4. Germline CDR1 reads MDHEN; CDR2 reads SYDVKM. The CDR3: CASSLGTGGGENIQYF. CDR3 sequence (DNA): TGTGCCAGCAGTTTAGGGACAGGGGGCGGAGAAAACATTCAGTACTTC. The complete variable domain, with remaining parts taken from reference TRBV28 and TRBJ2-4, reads DVKVTQSSRYLVKRTGEKVFLECVQDMDHENMFWYRQDPGLGLRLIYFSYDVKMKEKGDIPEGYSVSREKKERFSLILESASTNQTSMYLCASSLGTGGGENIQYFGAGTRLSVL.

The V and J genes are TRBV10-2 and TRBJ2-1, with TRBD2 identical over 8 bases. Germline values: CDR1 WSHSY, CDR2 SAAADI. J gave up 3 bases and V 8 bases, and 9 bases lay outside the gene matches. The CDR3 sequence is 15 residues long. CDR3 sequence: CASLLLAAYYNEQFF. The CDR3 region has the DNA TGCGCCAGCCTTTTACTAGCGGCCTACTACAATGAGCAGTTCTTC.

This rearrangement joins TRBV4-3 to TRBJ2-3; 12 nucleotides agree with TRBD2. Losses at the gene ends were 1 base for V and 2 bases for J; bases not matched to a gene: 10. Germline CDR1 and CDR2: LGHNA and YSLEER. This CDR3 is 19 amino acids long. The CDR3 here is CASSQARLAGGRFTDTQYF. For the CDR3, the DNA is TGCGCCAGCAGCCAAGCCCGTCTAGCGGGGGGGCGGTTCACAGATACGCAGTATTTT.

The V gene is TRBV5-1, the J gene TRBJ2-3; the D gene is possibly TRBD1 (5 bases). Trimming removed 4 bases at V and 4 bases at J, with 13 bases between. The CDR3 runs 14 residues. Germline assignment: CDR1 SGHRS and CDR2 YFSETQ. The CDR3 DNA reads TGCGCCAGCAGCAAGGGGCAGCGCCCAGATACGCAGTATTTT. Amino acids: CASSKGQRPDTQYF.

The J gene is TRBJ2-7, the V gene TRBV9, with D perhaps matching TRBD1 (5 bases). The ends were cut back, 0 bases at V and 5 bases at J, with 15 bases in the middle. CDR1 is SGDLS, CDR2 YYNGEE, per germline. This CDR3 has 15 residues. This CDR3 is CASSVGASDNDEQYF. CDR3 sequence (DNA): TGTGCCAGCAGCGTAGGGGCTTCGGACAACGACGAGCAGTACTTC. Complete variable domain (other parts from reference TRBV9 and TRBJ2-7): DSGVTQTPKHLITATGQRVTLRCSPRSGDLSVYWYQQSLDQGLQFLIQYYNGEERAKGNILERFSAQQFPDLHSELNLSSLELGDSALYFCASSVGASDNDEQYFGPGTRLTVT.